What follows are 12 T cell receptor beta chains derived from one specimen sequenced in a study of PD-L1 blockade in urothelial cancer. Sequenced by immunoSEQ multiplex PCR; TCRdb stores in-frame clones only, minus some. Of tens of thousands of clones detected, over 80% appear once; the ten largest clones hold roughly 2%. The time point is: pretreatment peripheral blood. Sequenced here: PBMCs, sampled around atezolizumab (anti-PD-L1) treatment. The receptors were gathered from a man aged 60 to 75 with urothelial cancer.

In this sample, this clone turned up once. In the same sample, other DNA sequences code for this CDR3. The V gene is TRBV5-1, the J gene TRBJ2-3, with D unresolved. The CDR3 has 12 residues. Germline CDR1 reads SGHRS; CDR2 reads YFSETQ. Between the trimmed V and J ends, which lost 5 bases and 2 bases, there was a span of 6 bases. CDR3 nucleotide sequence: TGCGCCAGCAGAATAAACACAGATACGCAGTATTTT. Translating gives CASRINTDTQYF.

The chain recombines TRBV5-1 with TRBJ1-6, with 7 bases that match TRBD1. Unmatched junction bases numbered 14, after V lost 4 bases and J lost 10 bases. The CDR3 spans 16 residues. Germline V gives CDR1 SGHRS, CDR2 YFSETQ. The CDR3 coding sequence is TGCGCCAGCAGCCAAAGTGGGACCCTAGGGGGCTCACCCCTCCACTTT. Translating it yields CASSQSGTLGGSPLHF.

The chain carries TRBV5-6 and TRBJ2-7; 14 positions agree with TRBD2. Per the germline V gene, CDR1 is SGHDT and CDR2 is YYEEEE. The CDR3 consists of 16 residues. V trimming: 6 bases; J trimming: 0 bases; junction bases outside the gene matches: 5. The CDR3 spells CASTRLAGGVSYEQYF. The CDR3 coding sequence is TGTGCCAGCACCCGACTAGCGGGGGGGGTCTCCTACGAGCAGTACTTC. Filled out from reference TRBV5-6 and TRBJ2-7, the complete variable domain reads DAGVTQSPTHLIKTRGQQVTLRCSPKSGHDTVSWYQQALGQGPQFIFQYYEEEERQRGNFPDRFSGHQFPNYSSELNVNALLLGDSALYLCASTRLAGGVSYEQYFGPGTRLTVT.

The CDR3 coding sequence is TGTGCCAGCAACATCGGAGGGGGGGCCCTTACAGATACGCAGTATTTT. This encodes CASNIGGGALTDTQYF. V usage is TRBV5-6 and J usage is TRBJ2-3, with a possible D match to TRBD2 (7 bases). The germline gives CDR1 SGHDT, CDR2 YYEEEE. The CDR3 consists of 16 residues. With 6 bases removed from V and 3 bases from J, the gap between germline ends came to 20 bases.

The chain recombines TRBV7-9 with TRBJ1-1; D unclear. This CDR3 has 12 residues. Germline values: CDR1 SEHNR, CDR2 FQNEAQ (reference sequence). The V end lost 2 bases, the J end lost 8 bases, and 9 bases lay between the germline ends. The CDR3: CASSLQVLEAFF. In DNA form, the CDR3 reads TGTGCCAGCAGCTTACAGGTATTAGAAGCTTTCTTT.

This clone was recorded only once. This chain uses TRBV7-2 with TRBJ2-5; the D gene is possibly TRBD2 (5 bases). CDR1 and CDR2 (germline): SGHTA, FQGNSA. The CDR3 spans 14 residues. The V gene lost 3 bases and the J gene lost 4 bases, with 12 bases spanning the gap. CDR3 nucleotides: TGTGCCAGCAGCTTGCTCGGGAATGGAGAGACCCAGTACTTC. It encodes CASSLLGNGETQYF.

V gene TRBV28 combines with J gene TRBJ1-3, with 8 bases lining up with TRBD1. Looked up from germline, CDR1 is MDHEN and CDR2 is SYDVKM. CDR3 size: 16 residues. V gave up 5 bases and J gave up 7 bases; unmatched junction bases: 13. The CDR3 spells CASSRDRGRAGNTIYF. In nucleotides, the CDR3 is TGTGCCAGCAGTAGAGACAGGGGTCGCGCCGGGAACACCATATATTTT.

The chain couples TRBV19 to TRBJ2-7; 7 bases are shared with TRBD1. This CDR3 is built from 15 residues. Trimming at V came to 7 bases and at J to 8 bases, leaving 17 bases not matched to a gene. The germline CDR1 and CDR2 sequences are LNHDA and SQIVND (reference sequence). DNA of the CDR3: TGTGCCAGTACCCCTTCTCGAGACAGGGTGGTTCAGCAGTACTTC. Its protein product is CASTPSRDRVVQQYF.

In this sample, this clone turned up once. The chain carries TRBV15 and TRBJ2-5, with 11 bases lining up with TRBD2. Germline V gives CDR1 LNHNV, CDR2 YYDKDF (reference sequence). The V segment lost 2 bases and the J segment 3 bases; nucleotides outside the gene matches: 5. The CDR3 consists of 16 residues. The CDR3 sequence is CATSRPGLAGEETQYF. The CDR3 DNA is TGTGCCACCAGCAGACCTGGACTAGCGGGCGAAGAGACCCAGTACTTC. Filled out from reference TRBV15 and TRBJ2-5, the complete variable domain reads DAMVIQNPRYQVTQFGKPVTLSCSQTLNHNVMYWYQQKSSQAPKLLFHYYDKDFNNEADTPDNFQSRRPNTSFCFLDIRSPGLGDTAMYLCATSRPGLAGEETQYFGPGTRLLVL.

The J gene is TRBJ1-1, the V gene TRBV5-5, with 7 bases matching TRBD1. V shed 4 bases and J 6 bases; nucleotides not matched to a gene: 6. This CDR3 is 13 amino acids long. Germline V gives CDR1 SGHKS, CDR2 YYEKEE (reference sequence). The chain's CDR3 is CASSLTGSPEAFF. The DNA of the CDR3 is TGTGCCAGCAGCCTGACAGGGTCCCCTGAAGCTTTCTTT. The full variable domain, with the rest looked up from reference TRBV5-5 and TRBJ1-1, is DAGVTQSPTHLIKTRGQQVTLRCSPISGHKSVSWYQQVLGQGPQFIFQYYEKEERGRGNFPDRFSARQFPNYSSELNVNALLLGDSALYLCASSLTGSPEAFFGQGTRLTVV.

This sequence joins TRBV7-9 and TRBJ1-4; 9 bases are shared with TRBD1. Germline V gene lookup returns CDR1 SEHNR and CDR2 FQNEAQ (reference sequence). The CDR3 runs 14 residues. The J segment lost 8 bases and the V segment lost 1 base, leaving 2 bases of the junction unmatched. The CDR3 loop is CASSLVGQGEKLFF. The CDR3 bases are TGTGCCAGCAGCTTAGTGGGACAGGGCGAAAAACTGTTTTTT.

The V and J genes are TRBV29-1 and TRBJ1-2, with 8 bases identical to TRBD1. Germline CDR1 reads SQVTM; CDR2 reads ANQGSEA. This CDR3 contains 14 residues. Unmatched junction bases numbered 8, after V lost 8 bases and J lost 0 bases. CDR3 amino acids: CSFRQGTSNYGYTF. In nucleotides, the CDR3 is TGCAGCTTCAGACAGGGGACATCTAACTATGGCTACACCTTC.